The next 10 T cell receptor beta chains were all read from a single sample in a study of T cells in women clearing cervical HPV infection. Libraries were prepared by immunoSEQ multiplex PCR; TCRdb keeps only in-frame clonotypes and omits some of them. The specimen's table records about 22,000 clones. The source material was blood buffy coat. All receptors come from a woman aged 18-70 years with a cervical HPV16 infection that either progressed to CIN3+ or cleared (not recorded which).

The CDR3 bases that were read are TGTGCCAGCACCCCAGGGCCCGGAGGAGAGACG. Translated, it gives CASTPGPGGET. The full-length CDR3 reads as CASTPGPGGETQYF. This chain links TRBV7-3 with TRBJ2-3, with D perhaps matching TRBD1 or TRBD2 (5 bases each). The CDR3 end lies 3 residues beyond the end of the read and is filled in from the germline J gene. CDR3 length equals 14 residues. Germline V gene sequence: CDR1 SGHTA, CDR2 FQGTGA.

As regards this clone: The sequenced fragment ends 3 residues before the CDR3 boundary, so the rest is inferred from the germline J gene. The V call is TRBV7-6, the J call TRBJ2-2, with TRBD1 identical over 8 bases. Germline V lookup: CDR1 SGHVS, CDR2 FNYEAQ. The CDR3 runs 15 residues. V shed 1 base, J shed 7 bases, and the junction held 5 bases outside the gene matches. This chain's CDR3 is CASSLGRQGSGELFF. Incomplete CDR3 DNA: TGTGCCAGCAGCTTAGGGAGACAGGGGAGCGGGGAG.

On this clone: The read terminates 3 residues before the CDR3 end, so the remaining end is supplied by the germline J gene. V gene TRBV18 combines with J gene TRBJ2-1; D might be TRBD1 (6 bases). The germline gives CDR1 KGHSH, CDR2 LQKENI. V lost 3 bases and J lost 7, with 13 bases in between. The CDR3 runs to 14 residues. The DNA read from the CDR3 is TGTGCCAGCTCACCGGTTGACAGGCGGAATGAG. Translation: CASSPVDRRNE. In full, the CDR3 reads CASSPVDRRNEQFF.

In regard to this clone: The read falls 3 residues short of the CDR3 end, and the missing part is taken from the germline J gene. The rearrangement uses TRBV5-1 and TRBJ1-2; weak D call: TRBD1 (6 bases). Germline loops: CDR1 SGHRS, CDR2 YFSETQ. V gave up 4 bases and J gave up 4 bases, with 20 bases separating them. The CDR3 contains 16 residues. CDR3: CASSPGGGIYFYGYTF. The CDR3 DNA, read in part, is TGCGCCAGCAGCCCGGGGGGGGGCATTTACTTCTATGGC.

As to this clone: Read data end 3 residues before the CDR3 end; the end is taken from the germline J gene. This chain uses TRBV11-1 with TRBJ2-3; 9 nucleotides match TRBD2. The germline V gene encodes CDR1 SGHAT and CDR2 FQDESV (reference sequence). CDR3 size: 15 residues. The CDR3 sequence is CASSSGTSPPPTQYF. The CDR3 bases that were read are TGTGCCAGCAGCTCCGGGACTAGCCCTCCCCCGACG.

This clone is called medium-sized based on its frequency. The DNA ends 3 residues before the CDR3 does, and the rest of the CDR3 is filled in from the germline J gene. J is TRBJ2-2 and V is TRBV7-6, with D possibly TRBD1 on 6 matching bases. Per germline, CDR1 SGHVS and CDR2 FNYEAQ. Trimming cost V 4 bases and J 6 bases, with 15 bases left between them. CDR3 length: 15 residues. CDR3 amino acids: CASSSSTGSAGELFF. The part of the CDR3 DNA that was read is TGTGCCAGCAGCTCGTCTACAGGGTCCGCCGGGGAG.

Comments on this clone: The read comes to an end 3 residues before the CDR3 does, leaving the germline J gene to fill in the end. The chain is built from TRBV6-2 or TRBV6-3 and TRBJ2-7, with no clear D. Germline values: CDR1 MNHEY, CDR2 SVGEGT. The V end was cut by 6 bases, the J end by 0 bases, with 6 bases between. The CDR3 is 12 residues long. The CDR3 region is CASRHDSYEQYF. The sequenced part of the CDR3 DNA is TGTGCCAGCAGACACGACTCCTACGAG.

Regarding this clone: Read coverage stops 3 residues before the CDR3 terminus; the germline J gene supplies the remainder. The genes are TRBV5-1 and TRBJ2-1; a possible D gene is TRBD1 (6 bases). With 4 bases removed from V and 2 bases from J, the gap between germline ends came to 13 bases. Germline-derived CDR1 and CDR2 are SGHRS and YFSETQ. The CDR3 is 15 residues long. Partial CDR3 DNA: TGCGCCAGCAGCACAGAGGCAGGGGCCTACAATGAG. Its protein is CASSTEAGAYNE. The full CDR3 is CASSTEAGAYNEQFF.

On this clone: The CDR3 extends 3 residues past the end of the read, so its final part is completed from the germline J gene. This rearrangement joins TRBV2 to TRBJ2-3, with D possibly being TRBD1 (6 bases). Germline CDR1 is SNHLY and CDR2 is FYNNEI. CDR3 size: 14 residues. Here the CDR3 reads CASSVQGFDQPQYF. The sequenced CDR3 bases are TGTGCCAGCAGTGTACAGGGATTTGATCAGCCG.

With respect to this clone: The observed sequence ends 3 residues before the CDR3 terminus, with the missing tail filled in from the germline J gene. V gene TRBV5-4 combines with J gene TRBJ1-1; 8 nucleotides line up with TRBD1. Trimming at V came to 4 bases and at J to 1 base, leaving 6 bases not matched to a gene. The V gene's germline CDR1 is SGHNT and CDR2 YYREEE (reference sequence). The CDR3 contains 15 residues. The CDR3 loop reads CASSGPGQENTEAFF. The covered CDR3 bases are TGTGCCAGCAGCGGGCCGGGACAGGAGAACACTGAA.